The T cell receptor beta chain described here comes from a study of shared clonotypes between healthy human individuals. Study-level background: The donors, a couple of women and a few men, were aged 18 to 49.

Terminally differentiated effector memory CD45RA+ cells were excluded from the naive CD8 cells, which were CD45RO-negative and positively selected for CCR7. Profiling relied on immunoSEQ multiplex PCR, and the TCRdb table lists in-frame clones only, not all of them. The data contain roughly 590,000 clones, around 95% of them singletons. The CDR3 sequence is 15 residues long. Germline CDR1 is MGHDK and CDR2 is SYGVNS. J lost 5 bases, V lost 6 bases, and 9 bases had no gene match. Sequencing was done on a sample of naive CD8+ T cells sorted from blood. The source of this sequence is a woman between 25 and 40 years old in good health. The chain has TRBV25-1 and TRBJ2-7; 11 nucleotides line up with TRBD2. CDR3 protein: CASSPIAGGINEQYF. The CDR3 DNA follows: TGTGCCAGCAGCCCCATAGCGGGAGGGATTAACGAGCAGTACTTC.